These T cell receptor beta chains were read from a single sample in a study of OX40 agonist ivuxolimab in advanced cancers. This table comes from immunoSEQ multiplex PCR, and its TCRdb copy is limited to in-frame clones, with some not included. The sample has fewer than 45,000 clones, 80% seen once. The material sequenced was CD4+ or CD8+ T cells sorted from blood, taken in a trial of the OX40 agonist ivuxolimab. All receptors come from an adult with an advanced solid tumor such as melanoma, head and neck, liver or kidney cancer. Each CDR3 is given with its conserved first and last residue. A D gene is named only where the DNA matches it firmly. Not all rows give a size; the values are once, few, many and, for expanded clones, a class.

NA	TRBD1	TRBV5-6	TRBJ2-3	CASSPQGSDTQYF	TGTGCCAGCAGCCCACAGGGGTCAGATACGCAGTATTTT
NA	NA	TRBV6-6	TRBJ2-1	CASSSTVDSSYNEQFF	TGTGCCAGCAGCTCTACAGTCGATAGCTCCTACAATGAGCAGTTCTTC
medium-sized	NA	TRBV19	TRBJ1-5	CASSILDVSNQPQHF	TGTGCCAGTAGTATTCTTGACGTAAGCAATCAGCCCCAGCATTTT
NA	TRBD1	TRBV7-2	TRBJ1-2	CASSFLRDSYGYTF	TGTGCCAGCAGCTTTCTCCGGGACAGTTATGGCTACACCTTC
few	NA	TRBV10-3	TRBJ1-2	CAINGGQQGYTF	TGTGCCATCAATGGGGGGCAGCAGGGCTACACCTTC
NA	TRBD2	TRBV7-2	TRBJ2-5	CASSKVLAGAQETQYF	TGTGCCAGCAGCAAAGTTCTAGCGGGAGCTCAAGAGACCCAGTACTTC
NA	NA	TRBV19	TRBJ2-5	CASSIDSGAGETQYF	TGTGCCAGTAGTATAGATTCGGGGGCCGGGGAGACCCAGTACTTC
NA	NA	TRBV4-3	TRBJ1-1	CASSQDRPNTEAFF	TGCGCCAGCAGCCAAGATCGACCGAACACTGAAGCTTTCTTT
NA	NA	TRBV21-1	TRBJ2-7	CASSSGALKRLNEQYF	TGTGCCAGCAGCAGCGGGGCGCTGAAGCGCCTGAACGAGCAGTACTTC
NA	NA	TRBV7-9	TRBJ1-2	CASSSAGQGNYGYTF	TGTGCCAGCAGCTCCGCGGGACAAGGGAACTATGGCTACACCTTC
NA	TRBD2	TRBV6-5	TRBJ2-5	CASSYGIGRGQETQYF	TGTGCCAGCAGTTACGGGATAGGGCGGGGGCAAGAGACCCAGTACTTC
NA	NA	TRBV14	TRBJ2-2	CASSSRLVPGELFF	TGTGCCAGCAGCTCCCGACTAGTCCCCGGGGAGCTGTTTTTT
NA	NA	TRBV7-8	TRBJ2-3	CASSHPRFVTDTQYF	TGTGCCAGCAGCCATCCTAGATTTGTAACAGATACGCAGTATTTT
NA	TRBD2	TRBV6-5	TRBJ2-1	CASSYVAGVEGNEQFF	TGTGCCAGCAGTTACGTGGCGGGAGTAGAGGGCAATGAGCAGTTCTTC
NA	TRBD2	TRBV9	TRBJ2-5	CASSVSPGTKETQYF	TGTGCCAGCAGCGTATCTCCAGGGACTAAGGAGACCCAGTACTTC
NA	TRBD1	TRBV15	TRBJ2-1	CATSFSVTGGAAYNEQFF	TGTGCCACCAGCTTTTCTGTGACAGGGGGAGCCGCGTACAATGAGCAGTTCTTC
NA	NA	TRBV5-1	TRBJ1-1	CASSWGGTEAFF	TGCGCCAGCAGCTGGGGAGGCACTGAAGCTTTCTTT
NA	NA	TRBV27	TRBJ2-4	CASRFIAAQNIQYF	TGTGCCAGCAGATTTATAGCAGCGCAAAACATTCAGTACTTC
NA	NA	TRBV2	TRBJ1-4	CAGLKDGTPNEKLFF	TGTGCCGGCCTAAAAGACGGGACACCGAATGAAAAACTGTTTTTT
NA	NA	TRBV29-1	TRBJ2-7	CSVDGVHEQYF	TGCAGCGTTGACGGGGTCCACGAGCAGTACTTC
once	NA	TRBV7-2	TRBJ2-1	CASSFAASANNEQFF	TGTGCCAGCAGCTTTGCGGCCTCGGCTAACAATGAGCAGTTCTTC
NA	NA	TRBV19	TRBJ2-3	CASRVGDTQYF	TGTGCCAGTAGAGTTGGAGATACGCAGTATTTT
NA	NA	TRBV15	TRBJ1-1	CATSRVGRNTEAFF	TGTGCCACCAGCAGAGTCGGCAGAAACACTGAAGCTTTCTTT
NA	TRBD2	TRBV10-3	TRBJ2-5	CANSPGEGETQYF	TGTGCCAACTCCCCCGGGGAGGGGGAGACCCAGTACTTC
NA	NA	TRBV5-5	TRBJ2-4	CASSLGVAKNIQYF	TGTGCCAGCAGCTTGGGAGTAGCCAAAAACATTCAGTACTTC
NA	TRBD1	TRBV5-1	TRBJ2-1	CASSTGQGSYNEQFF	TGCGCCAGCAGCACCGGACAGGGTTCATACAATGAGCAGTTCTTC
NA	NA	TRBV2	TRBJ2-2	CASVRTDNTGELFF	TGTGCCAGCGTTCGGACAGATAACACCGGGGAGCTGTTTTTT
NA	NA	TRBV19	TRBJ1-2	CPQYLRSYHGYTF	TGTCCTCAGTATCTACGGTCATACCATGGCTACACCTTC
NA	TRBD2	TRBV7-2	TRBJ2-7	CASSPGTSGRYEQYF	TGTGCCAGCAGCCCTGGGACTAGCGGGAGGTACGAGCAGTACTTC
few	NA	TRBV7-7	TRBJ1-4	CASSLGWTMNLEILFF	TGTGCCAGCAGCTTAGGTTGGACAATGAACCTCGAAATACTGTTTTTT
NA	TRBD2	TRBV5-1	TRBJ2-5	CASSLGLAEYQETQYF	TGCGCCAGCAGCTTGGGGCTAGCGGAGTACCAAGAGACCCAGTACTTC
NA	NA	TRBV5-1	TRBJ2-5	CASSLRSPGETQYF	TGCGCCAGCAGCTTGAGAAGTCCGGGAGAGACCCAGTACTTC
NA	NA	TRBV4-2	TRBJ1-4	CASSFHGDNNEKLFF	TGTGCCAGCAGCTTTCACGGGGACAATAATGAAAAACTGTTTTTT
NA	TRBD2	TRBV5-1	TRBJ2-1	CASSSTSGSNEQFF	TGCGCCAGCAGCTCAACTAGCGGGAGTAATGAGCAGTTCTTC
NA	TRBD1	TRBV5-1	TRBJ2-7	CASSPGQGASYEQYF	TGCGCCAGCAGCCCGGGACAGGGGGCTTCCTACGAGCAGTACTTC
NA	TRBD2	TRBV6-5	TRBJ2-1	CASSSLSGLTYNEQFF	TGTGCCAGCAGTTCCCTTAGCGGGCTCACCTACAATGAGCAGTTCTTC
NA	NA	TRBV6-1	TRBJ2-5	CASSAGRIPETQYF	TGTGCCAGCAGCGCTGGCCGGATTCCGGAGACCCAGTACTTC
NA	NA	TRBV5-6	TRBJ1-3	CASSPTVSGNTIYF	TGTGCCAGCAGCCCGACAGTATCTGGAAACACCATATATTTT
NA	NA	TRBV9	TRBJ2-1	CASSPTGEVVYNEQFF	TGTGCCAGCAGTCCTACGGGGGAGGTGGTCTACAATGAGCAGTTCTTC
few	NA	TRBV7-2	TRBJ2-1	CASSLEAENEQFF	TGTGCCAGCAGCTTAGAGGCAGAGAATGAGCAGTTCTTC
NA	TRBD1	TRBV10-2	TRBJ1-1	CASTRPGTDLEAFF	TGCGCCAGCACAAGGCCCGGGACAGACCTAGAAGCTTTCTTT
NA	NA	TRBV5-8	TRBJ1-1	CASSLAAQGNTEAFF	TGTGCCAGCAGCTTGGCCGCGCAGGGGAACACTGAAGCTTTCTTT
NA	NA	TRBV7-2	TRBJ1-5	CASSSRPGLGDQPQHF	TGTGCCAGCAGCTCCCGCCCGGGGTTGGGCGATCAGCCCCAGCATTTT